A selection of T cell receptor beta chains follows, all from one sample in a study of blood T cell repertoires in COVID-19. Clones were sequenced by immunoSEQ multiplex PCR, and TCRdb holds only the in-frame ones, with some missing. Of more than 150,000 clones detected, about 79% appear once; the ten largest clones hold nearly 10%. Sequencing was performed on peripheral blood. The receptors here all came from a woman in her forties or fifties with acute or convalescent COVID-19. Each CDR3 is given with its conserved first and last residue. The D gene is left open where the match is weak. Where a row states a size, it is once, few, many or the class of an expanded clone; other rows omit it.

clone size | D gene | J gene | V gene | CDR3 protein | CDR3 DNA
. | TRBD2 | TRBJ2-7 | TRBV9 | CASSVDPGGREQYF | TGTGCCAGCAGCGTAGATCCGGGAGGTAGGGAGCAGTACTTC
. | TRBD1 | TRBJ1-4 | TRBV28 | CASEGRQGGEKLFF | TGTGCCAGCGAGGGAAGACAGGGGGGGGAAAAACTGTTTTTT
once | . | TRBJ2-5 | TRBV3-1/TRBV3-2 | CASSQGRVETQYF | TGTGCCAGCAGCCAAGGGCGGGTGGAGACCCAGTACTTC
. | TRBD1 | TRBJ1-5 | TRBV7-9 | CASSLGTGVNQPQHF | TGTGCCAGCAGCTTAGGGACAGGGGTGAATCAGCCCCAGCATTTT
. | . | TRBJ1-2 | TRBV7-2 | CASSQYTSNYGYTF | TGTGCCAGCAGCCAATATACCAGTAACTATGGCTACACCTTC
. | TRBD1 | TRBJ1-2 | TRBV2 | CAMTGSARGYTF | TGTGCCATGACAGGGTCAGCGAGGGGCTACACCTTC
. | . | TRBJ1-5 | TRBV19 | CASSPSDGQPQHF | TGTGCCAGTAGTCCAAGCGACGGTCAGCCCCAGCATTTT
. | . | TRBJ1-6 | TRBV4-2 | CASSQGESAPLHF | TGTGCCAGCAGCCAAGGCGAAAGTGCACCCCTCCACTTT
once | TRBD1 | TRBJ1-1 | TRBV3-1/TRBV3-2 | CASSSPDRSSEAFF | TGTGCCAGCAGCTCCCCGGACAGGTCCTCTGAAGCTTTCTTT
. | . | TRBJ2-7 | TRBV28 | CASSFGPYEQYF | TGTGCCAGCAGTTTTGGCCCCTACGAGCAGTACTTC
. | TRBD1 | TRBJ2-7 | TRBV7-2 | CASSLGGDSYEQYF | TGTGCCAGCAGCTTAGGTGGGGACAGCTACGAGCAGTACTTC
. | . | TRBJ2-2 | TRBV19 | CASSPQANTGELFF | TGTGCCAGTAGTCCGCAGGCTAACACCGGGGAGCTGTTTTTT
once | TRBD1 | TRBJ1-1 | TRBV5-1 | CASSSGDRANTEAFF | TGCGCCAGCAGTTCCGGGGACAGGGCGAACACTGAAGCTTTCTTT
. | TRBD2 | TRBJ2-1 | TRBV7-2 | CASSFVTSGGGLFF | TGTGCCAGCAGCTTTGTCACTAGCGGGGGGGGCCTTTTCTTC
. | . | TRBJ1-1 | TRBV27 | CASSLRGLGTEAFF | TGTGCCAGCAGTTTGCGAGGCCTGGGCACTGAAGCTTTCTTT
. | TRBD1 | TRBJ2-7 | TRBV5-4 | CASSQRQGVHEQYF | TGTGCCAGCAGCCAGAGACAGGGAGTACACGAGCAGTACTTC
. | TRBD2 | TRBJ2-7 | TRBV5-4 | CASSSEASGIGDEQYF | TGTGCCAGCAGCTCGGAGGCTAGCGGGATCGGGGATGAGCAGTACTTC
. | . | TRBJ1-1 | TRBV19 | CASSMGTENTEAFF | TGTGCCAGTAGTATGGGGACTGAGAACACTGAAGCTTTCTTT
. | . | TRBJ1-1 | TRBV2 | CASSEADNFLGTEAFF | TGTGCCAGCAGTGAAGCGGACAATTTTTTGGGCACTGAAGCTTTCTTT
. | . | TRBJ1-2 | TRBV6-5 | CASSYSSGSGYTF | TGTGCCAGCAGTTACTCTTCGGGGAGCGGCTACACCTTC
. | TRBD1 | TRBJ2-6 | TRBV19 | CASSIDPGQGITGANVLTF | TGTGCCAGTAGTATAGATCCCGGACAGGGGATAACTGGGGCCAACGTCCTGACTTTC
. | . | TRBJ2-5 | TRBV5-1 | CASNLFLQGQETQYF | TGCGCCAGCAACCTTTTCCTACAGGGACAAGAGACCCAGTACTTC
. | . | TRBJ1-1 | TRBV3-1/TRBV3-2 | CASSQEWSGVQAFF | TGTGCCAGCAGCCAAGAATGGTCCGGGGTCCAAGCTTTCTTT
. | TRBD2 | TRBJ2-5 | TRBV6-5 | CASSYSLGLGIETQYF | TGTGCCAGCAGTTACTCATTGGGACTAGGTATTGAGACCCAGTACTTC